Presented here are 25 T cell receptor beta chains from one specimen sequenced in a study of neurological immune-mediated disorders. TCRdb passed the 5' RACE reads through MiXCR, listing each CDR3 protein once. Of tens of thousands of distinct CDR3 sequences listed, approximately 4.5% are singletons. The specimen sequenced was PBMCs. Receptors were obtained from a woman aged 60 to 75 with multiple sclerosis.

This clonotype was seen at least ten times. The V call is TRBV5-1, the J call TRBJ2-2; D not resolved. Trimming cost V 1 base and J 6 bases, with 10 bases left between them. In germline, CDR1 is SGHRS, CDR2 YFSETQ. The CDR3 totals 14 residues. CDR3 sequence reads: CASSLMVGSGELFF. DNA for the CDR3: TGCGCCAGCAGCTTGATGGTTGGGTCCGGGGAGCTGTTTTTT.

In this sample, this clonotype turned up many times. The V and J genes are TRBV20-1 and TRBJ1-5; TRBD1 matches 9 bases. Trimming took 5 bases from V and 2 from J; bases not matched to a gene: 4. The CDR3 is 14 amino acids. Germline CDR1 reads DFQATT; CDR2 reads SNEGSKA (reference sequence). The CDR3 protein is CSADRTGGNQPQHF. The CDR3, as DNA: TGCAGTGCTGATCGGACAGGGGGCAATCAGCCCCAGCATTTT.

This clonotype came up many times. The V call is TRBV5-6, the J call TRBJ1-2; tentatively, D is TRBD1 (5 bases). Looked up from germline, CDR1 is SGHDT and CDR2 is YYEEEE. There are 16 residues in the CDR3. The V end was cut by 0 bases, the J end by 3 bases, with 15 bases between. This chain's CDR3 is CASSLARIRGYYGYTF. DNA of the CDR3: TGTGCCAGCAGCTTGGCCCGTATAAGGGGTTACTATGGCTACACCTTC.

There are many counts of this clonotype. The rearrangement joins TRBV5-1 to TRBJ2-2, with a tentative D call TRBD1 (5 bases). The CDR3 sequence is 14 residues long. Looked up from germline, CDR1 is SGHRS and CDR2 is YFSETQ. The V end was cut by 0 bases, the J end by 6 bases, with 9 bases between. The CDR3 loop reads CASSLDGAAGELFF. CDR3 nucleotide sequence: TGCGCCAGCAGCTTGGATGGGGCCGCCGGGGAGCTGTTTTTT.

The sample holds many counts of this clonotype. V and J are TRBV14 and TRBJ2-3; D not resolved. Germline loops: CDR1 SGHDN, CDR2 FVKESK. Trimming removed 4 bases from V and 0 bases from J, with 11 bases in between. The CDR3 extends over 15 amino acids. The CDR3, as DNA: TGTGCCAGCAGCCCCGGGTCCTTTAGCACAGATACGCAGTATTTT. It is translated as CASSPGSFSTDTQYF.

This clonotype was observed many times. The gene calls are TRBV4-2 and TRBJ1-1; D is ambiguous. This CDR3 comprises 13 residues. The germline CDR1 and CDR2 sequences are LGHNA and YNFKEQ. Trimming left V 0 bases short and J 1 base short, with 3 bases between. The CDR3 DNA reads TGTGCCAGCAGCCAAGATCGGAACACTGAAGCTTTCTTT. Amino acid sequence: CASSQDRNTEAFF.

This clonotype was seen at least ten times. The gene calls are TRBV25-1 and TRBJ2-1, with D uncertain. The CDR3 consists of 13 residues. The V end lost 2 bases, the J end lost 8 bases, and 10 bases lay between the germline ends. Germline assignment: CDR1 MGHDK and CDR2 SYGVNS. This CDR3 reads CASSERWWDEQFF. In DNA form, the CDR3 reads TGTGCCAGCAGTGAAAGGTGGTGGGATGAGCAGTTCTTC.

This clonotype was counted at least ten times. The chain combines TRBV5-1 with TRBJ1-2; D remains unclear. The V and J ends lost 0 bases and 5 bases respectively, with 11 bases between them. The germline V gene encodes CDR1 SGHRS and CDR2 YFSETQ. The CDR3 sequence is 14 residues long. This CDR3 is CASSLGGMTYGYTF. The CDR3 DNA reads TGCGCCAGCAGCTTGGGGGGAATGACTTATGGCTACACCTTC.

This clonotype was counted at least ten times. V is TRBV5-1 and J is TRBJ2-5; tentatively, D is TRBD2 (5 bases). Per germline, CDR1 SGHRS and CDR2 YFSETQ. This CDR3 region has 14 residues. Trimming took off 4 bases at V and 4 bases at J, with 14 bases between the two ends. DNA for the CDR3: TGCGCCAGCAGCAAACCCGGGATTGCAGAGACCCAGTACTTC. This sequence encodes CASSKPGIAETQYF.

The table lists this clonotype with many counts. J is TRBJ2-1 and V is TRBV20-1; 11 nucleotides align to TRBD2. Germline lookup yields CDR1 DFQATT and CDR2 SNEGSKA (reference sequence). This CDR3 is built from 15 residues. Unmatched junction bases numbered 7, after V lost 3 bases and J lost 6 bases. This CDR3 is CSARPRLAGGNEQFF. The DNA of the CDR3 is TGCAGTGCTAGGCCGCGGCTAGCGGGGGGCAATGAGCAGTTCTTC.

This clonotype has ten or more counts. The chain carries TRBV6-5 and TRBJ1-1, with TRBD1 identical over 8 bases. This CDR3 comprises 16 residues. Per germline, CDR1 MNHEY and CDR2 SVGAGI. Unmatched junction bases numbered 3, after V lost 0 bases and J lost 0 bases. DNA of the CDR3: TGTGCCAGCAGTTACTCACCGACAGGGGTGAACACTGAAGCTTTCTTT. It encodes CASSYSPTGVNTEAFF.

This clonotype has at least ten counts. This chain links TRBV20-1 with TRBJ1-1, with 11 bases aligning to TRBD1. Germline V lookup: CDR1 DFQATT, CDR2 SNEGSKA (reference sequence). This CDR3 has 12 amino acids. The junction had 2 bases not matched to a gene; V was cut back by 3 bases and J by 8 bases. CDR3 in DNA: TGCAGTGCTAGGGACAGGGGGCGCGAAGCTTTCTTT. The encoded protein is CSARDRGREAFF.

In this sample, this clonotype turned up many times. This rearrangement joins TRBV3-1 to TRBJ2-3, with 8 bases matching TRBD2. Germline values: CDR1 LGHDT, CDR2 YNNKEL (reference sequence). The CDR3 extends over 17 amino acids. With 0 bases clipped from V and 1 base from J, the junction kept 6 bases outside the gene matches. CDR3 loop: CASSQESGGPRTDTQYF. The CDR3 region has the DNA TGTGCCAGCAGCCAAGAGTCGGGGGGGCCTCGCACAGATACGCAGTATTTT.

This clonotype was counted at least ten times. The chain has TRBV12-3 or TRBV12-4 and TRBJ2-7; the D is unclear. Trimming removed 6 bases at V and 2 bases at J, with 5 bases between. This CDR3 contains 11 residues. CDR3 in DNA: TGTGCCAGCAGCTACGCCTACGAGCAGTACTTC. Its translation: CASSYAYEQYF.

This clonotype was seen at least ten times. The chain recombines TRBV6-2 or TRBV6-3 with TRBJ2-5; possibly TRBD2 for D (6 bases). This CDR3 contains 14 residues. The germline gives CDR1 MNHEY, CDR2 SVGEGT. Between the trimmed V and J ends, which lost 6 bases and 2 bases, there was a span of 13 bases. The CDR3 protein is CASRNPGVQETQYF. The CDR3 DNA reads TGTGCCAGCAGGAACCCGGGGGTTCAAGAGACCCAGTACTTC.

This clonotype was recorded at least ten times. The V and J genes are TRBV20-1 and TRBJ1-5; D is unclear. The CDR3 is 12 amino acids. V was shortened by 2 bases and J by 3 bases, with 5 bases between the two germline ends. Germline values: CDR1 DFQATT, CDR2 SNEGSKA (reference sequence). The CDR3 protein is CSARRPNQPQHF. In nucleotides, the CDR3 is TGCAGTGCTAGAAGACCCAATCAGCCCCAGCATTTT.

The sample holds many counts of this clonotype. J is TRBJ2-7 and V is TRBV7-9; 8 bases fit TRBD2. This CDR3 has 14 residues. Per the germline V gene, CDR1 is SEHNR and CDR2 is FQNEAQ (reference sequence). J lost 0 bases, V lost 3 bases, and 1 base had no gene match. This chain's CDR3 is CASSFSGTSYEQYV. CDR3 DNA sequence: TGTGCCAGCAGCTTTAGCGGGACCTCCTACGAGCAGTACGTC.

In this sample, this clonotype turned up many times. The V call is TRBV29-1, the J call TRBJ2-6; D gene unclear. The CDR3 totals 13 residues. From germline, CDR1 is SQVTM and CDR2 ANQGSEA. V was trimmed by 4 bases and J by 0 bases, leaving 4 bases between them. CDR3: CSVGSSGANVLTF. CDR3 coding DNA: TGCAGCGTTGGGAGCTCTGGGGCCAACGTCCTGACTTTC.

This chain links TRBV6-5 with TRBJ2-7; no clear D. Germline CDR1 is MNHEY and CDR2 is SVGAGI. This CDR3 region has 13 residues. Trimming left V 4 bases short and J 5 bases short, with 12 bases between. Written as DNA, the CDR3 is TGTGCCAGCAGTTCTGACGGTACCCACGAGCAGTACGTC. Its protein is CASSSDGTHEQYV.

In this sample, this clonotype turned up a few times. This chain uses TRBV5-1 with TRBJ2-2; tentative D call: TRBD2 (6 bases). Trimming pared 4 bases from V and 6 bases from J, leaving 10 bases between. The CDR3 totals 13 residues. CDR1 and CDR2 from the germline V gene are SGHRS and YFSETQ. The CDR3 here is CASSPGTPGELFF. CDR3 nucleotide sequence: TGCGCCAGCAGCCCCGGGACTCCCGGGGAGCTGTTTTTT. The full variable domain, its missing parts supplied by reference TRBV5-1 and TRBJ2-2, is KAGVTQTPRYLIKTRGQQVTLSCSPISGHRSVSWYQQTPGQGLQFLFEYFSETQRNKGNFPGRFSGRQFSNSRSEMNVSTLELGDSALYLCASSPGTPGELFFGEGSRLTVL.

This clonotype came up a few times. The rearrangement uses TRBV6-6 and TRBJ1-2; weak D call: TRBD1 (5 bases). CDR3 size: 11 residues. With 5 bases removed from V and 10 bases from J, the gap between germline ends came to 11 bases. CDR1 MNHNY and CDR2 SVGAGI come from the germline V gene (reference sequence). DNA of the CDR3: TGTGCCAGCAGTACCGACAGACCCTACACCTTC. Protein product: CASSTDRPYTF.

This clonotype was counted ten times or more. CDR3 residues: CASSVSGGSQETQYF. CDR3 bases: TGTGCCAGCAGCGTATCCGGGGGGTCACAAGAGACCCAGTACTTC. The chain uses TRBV9 and TRBJ2-5; 7 positions agree with TRBD2. V dropped 1 base and J dropped 2; count of bases not matched to a gene: 5. The germline V gene has CDR1 SGDLS and CDR2 YYNGEE. The CDR3 is made up of 15 amino acids.

This clonotype was recorded at least ten times. The rearrangement uses TRBV5-6 and TRBJ1-2; 7 bases align to TRBD1. Germline-derived CDR1 and CDR2 are SGHDT and YYEEEE. J gave up 2 bases and V 2 bases, and 3 bases lay outside the gene matches. The CDR3 runs to 14 residues. In nucleotides, the CDR3 is TGTGCCAGCAGCTTATTACAGGGGAACTATGGCTACACCTTC. Its translation: CASSLLQGNYGYTF.

This clonotype has a handful of counts. The gene calls are TRBV10-3 and TRBJ2-1; 9 bases match TRBD2. The CDR3 totals 17 residues. Trimming cost V 0 bases and J 6 bases; bases outside gene matches: 9. CDR1 and CDR2 (germline): ENHRY, SYGVKD. CDR3 loop: CAISESGLAGKGNEQFF. The CDR3 nucleotides are TGTGCCATCAGTGAGTCAGGGCTAGCGGGAAAGGGCAATGAGCAGTTCTTC.

This clonotype occurred many times. CDR3 sequence: CSARNPGGEYEQYF. In DNA form, the CDR3 reads TGCAGTGCTAGAAACCCAGGGGGCGAGTACGAGCAGTACTTC. The chain joins TRBV20-1 to TRBJ2-7; 8 bases are shared with TRBD1. CDR1 and CDR2 (germline): DFQATT, SNEGSKA (reference sequence). The CDR3 totals 14 residues. V was clipped by 2 bases and J by 4 bases; unmatched bases: 7.